The 11 T cell receptor beta chains below were found in one sample sequenced in a study of shared clonotypes between healthy human individuals. The naive CD8 fraction comprised CD45RO-negative cells positively selected for CCR7 and excluded terminally differentiated effector memory CD45RA+ cells. The table came from immunoSEQ multiplex PCR; TCRdb's copy has only in-frame clones and leaves some out. The sample carries around 600,000 clones, approximately 96% recorded once. The sample was naive CD8+ T cells sorted from blood. The receptors were sampled from a woman in her thirties in good health.

The rearrangement uses TRBV28 and TRBJ2-5, with D possibly TRBD1 on 6 matching bases. V was cut by 10 bases and J by 3 bases, with 21 bases left in between. CDR1 MDHEN and CDR2 SYDVKM come from the germline V gene. The CDR3 covers 15 residues. The CDR3 sequence is CATNPQGQGKETQYF. The CDR3 DNA reads TGTGCCACAAACCCCCAGGGGCAGGGTAAAGAGACCCAGTACTTC.

This sequence joins TRBV27 and TRBJ2-2; unclear D gene. The CDR3 extends over 15 amino acids. V was shortened by 5 bases and J by 4 bases, with 14 bases between the two germline ends. The germline V gene has CDR1 MNHEY and CDR2 SMNVEV (reference sequence). The CDR3 here is CASSPIIRSTGELFF. DNA for the CDR3: TGTGCCAGCAGTCCCATTATCCGCAGCACCGGGGAGCTGTTTTTT.

This rearrangement joins TRBV6-5 to TRBJ2-7; D possibly corresponds to TRBD1 (6 bases). The germline V and J ends were trimmed by 5 bases and 3 bases, with 14 bases remaining between them. CDR3 length equals 14 residues. The germline gives CDR1 MNHEY, CDR2 SVGAGI. CDR3 sequence: CASSQPGHLYEQYF. CDR3 coding DNA: TGTGCCAGCAGTCAGCCGGGACACCTCTACGAGCAGTACTTC.

This chain joins TRBV30 and TRBJ2-5; D might be TRBD1 or TRBD2, each matching 5 bases. The J call may be mistaken, given a closer DNA end match to TRBJ2-7. The CDR3 spans 12 residues. The germline CDR1 and CDR2 sequences are GTSNPN and SVGIG (reference sequence). The DNA for the CDR3 is TGTGCCTGGATCGGGGCCGCCTACGAGCAGTACTTC. It encodes CAWIGAAYEQYF.

V gene TRBV7-2 combines with J gene TRBJ2-7; 7 bases line up with TRBD2. The CDR3 loop spans 12 amino acids. V was pared by 4 bases and J by 5 bases, with 2 bases of the junction left unmatched. Germline V lookup: CDR1 SGHTA, CDR2 FQGNSA. The CDR3 protein is CASSSRGDEQYF. The DNA for the CDR3 is TGTGCCAGCAGCTCCCGGGGGGACGAGCAGTACTTC.

This clone showed up just once. The chain couples TRBV25-1 to TRBJ1-1, with 8 bases identical to TRBD1. The J segment lost 0 bases and the V segment lost 4 bases, leaving 1 base of the junction unmatched. This CDR3 comprises 14 residues. CDR1 and CDR2 (germline): MGHDK, SYGVNS. CDR3 sequence reads: CASSGTGMNTEAFF. The CDR3, as DNA: TGTGCCAGCAGTGGGACAGGGATGAACACTGAAGCTTTCTTT.

This clone was detected only once. CDR3 bases: TGTGCCACCGCTGACAGAACGAACACTGAAGCTTTCTTT. It is translated as CATADRTNTEAFF. This sequence joins TRBV19 and TRBJ1-1, with D maybe TRBD1 (5 bases). The CDR3 is 13 residues long. V was pared by 10 bases and J by 1 base, with 13 bases between. The germline V gene encodes CDR1 LNHDA and CDR2 SQIVND (reference sequence).

The V call is TRBV27, the J call TRBJ1-6; D unclear. The CDR3 has 14 residues. The germline V gene has CDR1 MNHEY and CDR2 SMNVEV (reference sequence). Trimming removed 2 bases from V and 6 bases from J, with 8 bases in between. CDR3 nucleotide sequence: TGTGCCAGCAGTTTAGTCACCTTTAATTCACCCCTCCACTTT. It translates to CASSLVTFNSPLHF.

V usage is TRBV7-9 and J usage is TRBJ2-7, with TRBD1 matching 10 bases. J gave up 2 bases and V 5 bases, and 6 bases lay outside the gene matches. This CDR3 comprises 15 residues. CDR1 and CDR2 from the germline V gene are SEHNR and FQNEAQ (reference sequence). CDR3 protein: CASSPEGTGAYEQYF. CDR3 nucleotides: TGTGCCAGCAGCCCAGAGGGGACAGGGGCCTACGAGCAGTACTTC.

This clone was seen once. The V and J genes are TRBV5-1 and TRBJ2-3; 8 nucleotides agree with TRBD2. Germline CDR1 is SGHRS and CDR2 is YFSETQ. V gave up 0 bases and J gave up 3 bases; unmatched junction bases: 15. The CDR3 covers 19 residues. The CDR3 sequence is CASSLVPPQRETVTDTQYF. The CDR3, as DNA: TGCGCCAGCAGCTTGGTACCCCCACAGCGGGAGACGGTAACAGATACGCAGTATTTT.

The rearrangement uses TRBV19 and TRBJ2-7, with TRBD2 matching 8 bases. CDR1 is LNHDA, CDR2 SQIVND, per germline (reference sequence). CDR3 length equals 14 residues. With V trimmed by 3 bases and J by 2 bases, 3 bases remained unmatched. The chain's CDR3 is CASSMTSATYEQYF. CDR3 coding DNA: TGTGCCAGTAGTATGACTAGCGCTACCTACGAGCAGTACTTC. The complete variable domain, with remaining parts taken from reference TRBV19 and TRBJ2-7, reads DGGITQSPKYLFRKEGQNVTLSCEQNLNHDAMYWYRQDPGQGLRLIYYSQIVNDFQKGDIAEGYSVSREKKESFPLTVTSAQKNPTAFYLCASSMTSATYEQYFGPGTRLTVT.